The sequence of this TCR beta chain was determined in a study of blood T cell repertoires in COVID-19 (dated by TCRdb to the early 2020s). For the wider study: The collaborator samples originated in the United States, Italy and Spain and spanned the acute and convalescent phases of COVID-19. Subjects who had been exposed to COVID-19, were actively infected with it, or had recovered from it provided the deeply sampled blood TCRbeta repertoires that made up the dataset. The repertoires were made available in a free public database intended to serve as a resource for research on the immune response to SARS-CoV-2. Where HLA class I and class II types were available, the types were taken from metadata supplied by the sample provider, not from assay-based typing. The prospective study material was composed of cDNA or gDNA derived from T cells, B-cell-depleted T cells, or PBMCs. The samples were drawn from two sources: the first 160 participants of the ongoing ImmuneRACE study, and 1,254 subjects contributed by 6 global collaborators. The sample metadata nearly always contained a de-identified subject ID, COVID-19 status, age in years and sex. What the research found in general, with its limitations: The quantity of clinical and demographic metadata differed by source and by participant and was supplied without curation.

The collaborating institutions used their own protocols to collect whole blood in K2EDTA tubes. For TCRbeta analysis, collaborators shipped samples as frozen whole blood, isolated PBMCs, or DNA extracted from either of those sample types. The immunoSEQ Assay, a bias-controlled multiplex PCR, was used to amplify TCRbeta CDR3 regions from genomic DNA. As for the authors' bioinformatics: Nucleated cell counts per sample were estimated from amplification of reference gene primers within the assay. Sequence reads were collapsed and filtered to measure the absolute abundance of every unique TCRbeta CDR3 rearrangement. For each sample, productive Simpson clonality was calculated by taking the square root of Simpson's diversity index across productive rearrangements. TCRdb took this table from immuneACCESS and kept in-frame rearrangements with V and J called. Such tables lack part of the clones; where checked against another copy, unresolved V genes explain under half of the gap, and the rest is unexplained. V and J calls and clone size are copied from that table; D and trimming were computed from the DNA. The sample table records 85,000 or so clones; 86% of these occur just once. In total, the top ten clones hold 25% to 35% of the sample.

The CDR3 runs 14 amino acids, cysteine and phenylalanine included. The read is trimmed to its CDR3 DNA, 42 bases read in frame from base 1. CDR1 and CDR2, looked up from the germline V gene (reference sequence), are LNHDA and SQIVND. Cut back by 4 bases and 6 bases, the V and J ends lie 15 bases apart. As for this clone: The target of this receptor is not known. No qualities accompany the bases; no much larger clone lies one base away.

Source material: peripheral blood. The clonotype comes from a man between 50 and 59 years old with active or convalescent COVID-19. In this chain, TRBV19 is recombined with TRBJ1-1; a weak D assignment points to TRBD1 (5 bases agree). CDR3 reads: CASSTAGGGAEAFF. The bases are TGTGCCAGTAGTACAGCTGGGGGAGGCGCTGAAGCTTTCTTT.